A selection of T cell receptor beta chains follows, all from one sample in a study of cytomegalovirus exposure and HLA in healthy donors. Sequencing was performed with immunoSEQ multiplex PCR; in TCRdb, only in-frame clones are kept and a portion is missing. This table has 150,000 to 200,000 clones, more than 85% appearing once. Input material: PBMCs. All receptors come from a woman younger than 30 in good health and CMV-seronegative. Each CDR3 is given with its conserved first and last residue. A D gene is named only where the DNA matches it firmly. Part of the rows lack a size; the others show once, few, many or a class for expanded clones.

D gene,clone size,V gene,J gene,CDR3 length,CDR3 protein,CDR3 DNA
.,.,TRBV6-6,TRBJ1-2,12,CASRPGGAGYTF,TGTGCCAGCAGACCGGGAGGGGCTGGCTACACCTTC
TRBD1,.,TRBV6-5,TRBJ2-7,13,CASSYRDRGEQYF,TGTGCCAGCAGTTACCGCGACAGGGGCGAGCAGTACTTC
.,.,TRBV7-9,TRBJ1-1,16,CASSPRGGFGNTEAFF,TGTGCCAGCAGCCCCCGTGGGGGGTTTGGGAACACTGAAGCTTTCTTT
TRBD2,.,TRBV18,TRBJ2-4,18,CASSPPGLAGGTKNIQYF,TGTGCCAGCTCACCACCGGGACTAGCGGGGGGGACCAAAAACATTCAGTACTTC
.,.,TRBV5-1,TRBJ1-2,13,CASSLDSNYGYTF,TGCGCCAGCAGCTTGGACTCTAACTATGGCTACACCTTC
.,.,TRBV5-1,TRBJ1-1,11,CASSSDTEAFF,TGCGCCAGCAGCTCAGACACTGAAGCTTTCTTT
.,.,TRBV27,TRBJ1-5,13,CASSRRASQPQHF,TGTGCCAGCAGTAGGCGGGCCAGTCAGCCCCAGCATTTT
TRBD1,.,TRBV7-2,TRBJ1-6,17,CASTIGAGTGNNSPLHF,TGTGCCAGCACCATAGGGGCCGGGACAGGGAATAATTCACCCCTCCACTTT
.,.,TRBV7-6,TRBJ1-3,16,CASSLDPEATGNTIYF,TGTGCCAGCAGCTTAGACCCGGAGGCTACTGGAAACACCATATATTTT
.,.,TRBV4-1,TRBJ1-1,13,CASSPPQGTEAFF,TGCGCCAGCAGCCCCCCACAGGGAACTGAAGCTTTCTTT
.,.,TRBV5-1,TRBJ1-2,13,CASSTGQNYGYTF,TGCGCCAGCAGCACTGGGCAAAACTATGGCTACACCTTC
TRBD2,.,TRBV9,TRBJ2-1,18,CASARLAGGIGSYNEQFF,TGTGCCAGCGCCAGGCTAGCGGGAGGAATTGGCTCCTACAATGAGCAGTTCTTC
TRBD1,few,TRBV5-1,TRBJ2-7,15,CASSFTGASSYEQYF,TGCGCCAGCAGCTTCACAGGGGCAAGCTCCTACGAGCAGTACTTC
TRBD2,.,TRBV11-2,TRBJ2-1,15,CASSSLAAPYNEQFF,TGTGCCAGCAGCTCCCTAGCGGCACCCTACAATGAGCAGTTCTTC
TRBD1,few,TRBV10-3,TRBJ1-1,15,CAISGFRGQGTEAFF,TGTGCCATCAGTGGTTTCAGGGGGCAGGGGACTGAAGCTTTCTTT
.,.,TRBV7-3,TRBJ2-1,14,CASSLKPVYNEQFF,TGTGCCAGCAGCTTAAAACCGGTCTACAATGAGCAGTTCTTC
TRBD2,.,TRBV15,TRBJ2-1,16,CATSRSPGLALNEQFF,TGTGCCACCAGCAGATCTCCGGGACTAGCCTTGAATGAGCAGTTCTTC
.,.,TRBV19,TRBJ1-6,14,CASSIDPRISPLHF,TGTGCCAGTAGTATAGATCCGCGGATCTCACCCCTCCACTTT
TRBD1,.,TRBV18,TRBJ1-2,14,CASSTLQGDYGYTF,TGTGCCAGCTCAACACTACAGGGGGACTATGGCTACACCTTC
.,.,TRBV7-9,TRBJ2-2,14,CASSLGGSAGELFF,TGTGCCAGCAGCTTAGGCGGCAGCGCTGGGGAGCTGTTTTTT
TRBD1,.,TRBV2,TRBJ2-4,16,CASSDPTGGMENIQYF,TGTGCCAGCAGTGACCCAACAGGGGGCATGGAAAACATTCAGTACTTC
TRBD1,.,TRBV14,TRBJ1-2,14,CASSPRGQGYGYTF,TGTGCCAGCAGCCCCAGGGGGCAAGGCTATGGCTACACCTTC
.,.,TRBV9,TRBJ2-1,14,CASSRGGENNEQFF,TGTGCCAGCTCTAGGGGGGGGGAAAACAATGAGCAGTTCTTC
.,.,TRBV18,TRBJ2-7,12,CASSLDSYEQYF,TGTGCCAGCTCGCTGGACAGCTACGAGCAGTACTTC
TRBD2,.,TRBV30,TRBJ2-3,16,CAWTRLAGFSTDTQYF,TGTGCCTGGACAAGACTAGCGGGCTTTAGCACAGATACGCAGTATTTT
TRBD2,.,TRBV5-8,TRBJ2-1,18,CASSLAGASGSYSNEQFF,TGTGCCAGCAGCTTGGCGGGGGCTAGCGGGAGTTATAGTAATGAGCAGTTCTTC
TRBD2,.,TRBV7-2,TRBJ2-1,15,CASTPGLAGAHEQFF,TGTGCCAGCACCCCCGGACTAGCGGGAGCACATGAGCAGTTCTTC
.,.,TRBV9,TRBJ2-5,14,CASSVEGRAETQYF,TGTGCCAGCAGCGTAGAGGGCAGGGCGGAGACCCAGTACTTC
TRBD2,once,TRBV25-1,TRBJ2-3,17,CASSQRTSGRGTDTQYF,TGTGCCAGCAGTCAACGGACTAGCGGGAGGGGGACAGATACGCAGTATTTT
TRBD1,.,TRBV19,TRBJ1-5,15,CASSTRTGVDQPQHF,TGTGCCAGTAGTACCCGGACAGGGGTGGATCAGCCCCAGCATTTT
TRBD2,.,TRBV6-1,TRBJ2-1,13,CASRPGLVHEQFF,TGTGCCAGCAGACCGGGACTAGTCCATGAGCAGTTCTTC
.,.,TRBV19,TRBJ1-5,15,CASSFTVAYYQPQHF,TGTGCCAGTAGCTTCACGGTCGCCTATTATCAGCCCCAGCATTTT
TRBD1,.,TRBV30,TRBJ2-7,15,CAWSVPGTGGYEQYF,TGTGCCTGGAGTGTACCGGGGACAGGGGGCTACGAGCAGTACTTC
.,.,TRBV6-5,TRBJ2-5,14,CASSYSQGPETQYF,TGTGCCAGCAGTTACTCGCAGGGTCCGGAGACCCAGTACTTC
.,.,TRBV11-3,TRBJ2-5,13,CASRLGLQETQYF,TGTGCCAGCAGGTTAGGGCTTCAAGAGACCCAGTACTTC
.,.,TRBV11-2,TRBJ1-1,14,CASSFSGLNTEAFF,TGTGCCAGCAGCTTCTCAGGATTGAACACTGAAGCTTTCTTT
.,.,TRBV7-9,TRBJ2-5,16,CASSLMGAPSQETQYF,TGTGCCAGCAGCTTGATGGGCGCCCCAAGTCAAGAGACCCAGTACTTC
TRBD1,once,TRBV7-9,TRBJ2-7,14,CASSLSRGLNEQYF,TGTGCCAGCAGCTTAAGCAGGGGGCTTAACGAGCAGTACTTC
TRBD2,.,TRBV5-4,TRBJ2-1,18,CASSLGASGPFSYNEQFF,TGTGCCAGCAGCCTGGGGGCTAGCGGGCCGTTCTCCTACAATGAGCAGTTCTTC
.,.,TRBV28,TRBJ1-2,15,CASSLGNHPPYGYTF,TGTGCCAGCAGTTTGGGCAACCACCCACCCTATGGCTACACCTTC
TRBD1,.,TRBV10-3,TRBJ2-2,16,CAISSQGAMGTGELFF,TGTGCCATCAGTTCACAGGGGGCGATGGGAACCGGGGAGCTGTTTTTT
TRBD1,once,TRBV6-5,TRBJ1-5,14,CASSYQGAEQPQHF,TGTGCCAGCAGTTATCAGGGGGCGGAGCAGCCCCAGCATTTT
.,.,TRBV7-3,TRBJ2-1,15,CASSRNVVSVNEQFF,TGTGCCAGCAGCCGCAATGTGGTTAGCGTGAATGAGCAGTTCTTC
.,few,TRBV5-4,TRBJ2-5,14,CASSLARGRETQYF,TGTGCCAGCAGCTTGGCCAGGGGCCGGGAGACCCAGTACTTC
TRBD2,.,TRBV4-1,TRBJ2-7,15,CASSQPGGGIDEQYF,TGCGCCAGCAGCCAACCCGGGGGGGGAATCGACGAGCAGTACTTC
.,.,TRBV11-3,TRBJ2-7,13,CASSLSWGHEQYF,TGTGCCAGCAGCTTATCGTGGGGCCACGAGCAGTACTTC
.,.,TRBV15,TRBJ2-7,15,CATSRDASLSYEQYF,TGTGCCACCAGCAGAGATGCGTCTCTCTCCTACGAGCAGTACTTC
.,once,TRBV19,TRBJ1-5,14,CASVPGIQNQPQHF,TGTGCCAGTGTACCCGGGATACAAAATCAGCCCCAGCATTTT
TRBD1,.,TRBV14,TRBJ2-5,15,CASSPLGDSRETQYF,TGTGCCAGCAGCCCCTTGGGGGACAGTCGAGAGACCCAGTACTTC
.,.,TRBV2,TRBJ2-4,17,CASSDSQGEGTKNIQYF,TGTGCCAGCAGCGATTCACAGGGCGAGGGGACCAAAAACATTCAGTACTTC
TRBD2,.,TRBV7-2,TRBJ2-7,15,CASSSRLAGAYEQYF,TGTGCCAGCAGCTCTAGACTAGCGGGCGCCTACGAGCAGTACTTC
TRBD2,.,TRBV5-1,TRBJ2-1,16,CASKERPGLALNEQFF,TGCGCCAGCAAAGAACGCCCGGGACTAGCTCTTAATGAGCAGTTCTTC
TRBD1,.,TRBV27,TRBJ1-2,15,CASSSAPDRVGGYTF,TGTGCCAGCAGTTCCGCCCCCGACAGGGTAGGTGGCTACACCTTC
.,.,TRBV6-5,TRBJ2-7,14,CASSYGREYYEQYF,TGTGCCAGCAGCTACGGACGGGAATACTACGAGCAGTACTTC
.,.,TRBV25-1,TRBJ1-2,12,CASGAGIGGYTF,TGTGCCAGCGGTGCAGGCATTGGCGGCTACACCTTC
.,.,TRBV7-2,TRBJ2-3,13,CASSPTSTDTQYF,TGTGCCAGCAGCCCCACAAGCACAGATACGCAGTATTTT
.,once,TRBV7-9,TRBJ2-1,12,CASSRTNNEQFF,TGTGCCAGCAGCCGGACTAACAATGAGCAGTTCTTC
.,.,TRBV5-1,TRBJ2-2,14,CASSLAGGTGELFF,TGCGCCAGCAGCTTGGCGGGGGGCACCGGGGAGCTCTTTTTT
TRBD2,few,TRBV6-6,TRBJ2-7,16,CASSYGSAGDPYEQYF,TGTGCCAGCAGTTACGGGTCGGCGGGGGACCCCTACGAGCAGTACTTC
TRBD1,.,TRBV7-2,TRBJ1-1,14,CASSTQTGGIEAFF,TGTGCCAGCAGCACCCAGACAGGGGGCATTGAAGCTTTCTTT